By sample share, the clone carrying this TCR beta chain is medium-sized. The target antigen is unknown. Individual TCR cDNA molecules each bore their own unique molecular identifier. TCRdb itself ran the 5' RACE reads through MiXCR, one entry per CDR3 protein. The data show about 4,900 distinct CDR3 sequences, roughly 22% seen once. This CDR3 region has 15 residues. V was trimmed by 5 bases and J by 6 bases, leaving 16 bases between them. The germline CDR1 and CDR2 sequences are SGHAT and FQNNGV. The entry originates in a study of spatial heterogeneity in lung cancer. Study summary: Tumor-region TCR transcript counts correlated strongly with a T cell module score from matched bulk RNA-seq.

Time point meaning: sample taken at primary tumor resection. The cohort: some 70 early-stage, untreated non-small cell lung cancer patients. Study results and caveats: How many expanded intratumoral alpha and beta TCRs were present tracked the tumor mutation count, which was a count of nonsynonymous mutations.

The sequenced sample was lung tumor tissue, obtained at surgery. The sequence was collected from a male donor with early-stage non-small cell lung cancer. The V call is TRBV11-2, the J call TRBJ1-4; TRBD1 might be the D (5 bases). The CDR3 here is CASSVQGVGDEKLFF. The CDR3 DNA sequence: TGTGCCAGCAGCGTGCAGGGTGTTGGAGATGAAAAACTGTTTTTT.